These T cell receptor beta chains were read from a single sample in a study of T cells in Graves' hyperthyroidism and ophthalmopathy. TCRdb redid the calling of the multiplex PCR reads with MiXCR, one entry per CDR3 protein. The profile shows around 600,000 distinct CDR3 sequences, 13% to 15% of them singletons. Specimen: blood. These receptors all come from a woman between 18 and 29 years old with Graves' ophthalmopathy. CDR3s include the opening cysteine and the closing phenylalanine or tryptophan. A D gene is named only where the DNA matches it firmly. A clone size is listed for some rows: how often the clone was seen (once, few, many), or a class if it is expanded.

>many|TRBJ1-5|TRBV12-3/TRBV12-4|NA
TGTGCCAGCAGTTTAGTCGGGACACCTAATCAGCCCCAGCATTTT
CASSLVGTPNQPQHF
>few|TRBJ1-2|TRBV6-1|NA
TGTGCCAGCAGTTCTACAGGGTCCGACGGCTACACCTTC
CASSSTGSDGYTF
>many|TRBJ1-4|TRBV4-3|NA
TGCGCCAGCAGCCAAGATGTTCTCGGGGGGCGGCTAGCAACTAATGAAAAACTGTTTTTT
CASSQDVLGGRLATNEKLFF
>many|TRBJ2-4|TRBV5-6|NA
TGTGCCAGCAGCCCCGGCGCGTCGGGCGTTTCCAAAAACATTCAGTACTTC
CASSPGASGVSKNIQYF
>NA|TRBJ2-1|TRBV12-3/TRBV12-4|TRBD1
TGTGCCAGCAGTCCCCAGACAGGGGACGGGAGTGTGCTCAATGAGCAGTTCTTC
CASSPQTGDGSVLNEQFF
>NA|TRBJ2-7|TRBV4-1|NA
TGCGCCAGCAGCCAATTCGCCCCGTCCTACGAGCAGTACTTC
CASSQFAPSYEQYF
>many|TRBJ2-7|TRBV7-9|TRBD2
TGTGCCAGCAGCCCGCGACTAGCGGGACTTCTCTACGAGCAGTACTTC
CASSPRLAGLLYEQYF
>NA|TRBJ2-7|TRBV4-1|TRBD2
TGCGCCAGCAGCCAAGTAGCTAGCGGCAACTACGAGCAGTACTTC
CASSQVASGNYEQYF
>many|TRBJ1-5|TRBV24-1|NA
TGTGCCACCAGGCCGGGCGAAGGGAATCAGCCCCAGCATTTT
CATRPGEGNQPQHF
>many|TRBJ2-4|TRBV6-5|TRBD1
TGTGCCAGCAGTTCCATTTTGGGACAGGGGGCATCAAACATTCAGTACTTC
CASSSILGQGASNIQYF
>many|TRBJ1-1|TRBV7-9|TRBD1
TGTGCCAGCAGCCATGATTCAGGGGGTGGTGAAGCTTTCTTT
CASSHDSGGGEAFF
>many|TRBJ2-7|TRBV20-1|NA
TGCAGTGCTGAAGTCGGGGCCGAGCAGTACTTC
CSAEVGAEQYF
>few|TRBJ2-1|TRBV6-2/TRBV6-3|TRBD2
TGTGCCAGCAGTCGAACTTCTAGCGGGACATTTTCCTACAATGAGCAGTTCTTC
CASSRTSSGTFSYNEQFF
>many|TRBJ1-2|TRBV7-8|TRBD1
TGTGCCAGCAGCCCCCGGGACAGGGGGCATAGTGGCTACACCTTC
CASSPRDRGHSGYTF
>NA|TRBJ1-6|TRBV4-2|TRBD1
TGTGCCAGCAGCCCGGACAGGGTGGATAATTCACCCCTCCACTTT
CASSPDRVDNSPLHF
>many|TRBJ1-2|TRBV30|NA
TGTGCTTCTCCTCCGACAGCGGGATCATATGGCTACACCTTC
CASPPTAGSYGYTF
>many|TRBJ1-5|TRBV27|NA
TGTGCCAGCAAGATGGGGGGCTTTGGCAATCAGCCCCAGCATTTT
CASKMGGFGNQPQHF
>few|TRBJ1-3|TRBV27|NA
TGTGCCAGCGGGAACCACAGGTCTCCTTCCTTCTCTGGAAACACCATATATTTT
CASGNHRSPSFSGNTIYF
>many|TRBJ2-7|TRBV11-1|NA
TGTGCCAGCAGCCACCCCGTCGGACCTACGAAAGTGCAGTACTTC
CASSHPVGPTKVQYF
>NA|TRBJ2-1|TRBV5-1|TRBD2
TGCGCCAGCAGCCCCGGGACTAGCGGGAGGCGCTCCTACAATGAGCAGTTCTTC
CASSPGTSGRRSYNEQFF
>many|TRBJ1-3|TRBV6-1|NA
TGTGCCAGCAGTTACGCCTACAGGACTGGAAACACCATATATTTT
CASSYAYRTGNTIYF
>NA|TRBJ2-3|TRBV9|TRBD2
TGTGCCAGCAGCGTAGGACGGGGACTAGCGGCAGATACGCAGTATTTT
CASSVGRGLAADTQYF
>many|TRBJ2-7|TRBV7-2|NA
TGTGCCAGCAGCTTCGCGGGGACGGTCTCCTACGAGCAGTACTTC
CASSFAGTVSYEQYF
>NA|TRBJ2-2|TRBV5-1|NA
TGCGCCAGCAGCTCGACAGTAGACACCGGGGAGCTGTTTTTT
CASSSTVDTGELFF
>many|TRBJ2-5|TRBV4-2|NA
TGTGCCAGCAGCCTCCCGAACGGATCTCCGGAGACCCAGTACTTC
CASSLPNGSPETQYF
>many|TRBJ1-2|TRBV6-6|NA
TGTGCCAGCAGTTACAAGTCCGGGCACTCTAACTATGGCTACACCTTC
CASSYKSGHSNYGYTF
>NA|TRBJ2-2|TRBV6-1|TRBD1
TGTGCCAGCGGGGACGGACAGGGGAGGAGCACCGGGGAGCTGTTTTTT
CASGDGQGRSTGELFF
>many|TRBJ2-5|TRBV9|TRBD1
TGTGCCAGCAAGGGGGACAGCCAAGAGACCCAGTACTTC
CASKGDSQETQYF
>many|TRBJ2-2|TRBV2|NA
TGTGCCAGCAGTGAGGAGGCGCTGGGGTTCTGGGGACTGCCGAACACCGGGGAGCTGTTTTTT
CASSEEALGFWGLPNTGELFF
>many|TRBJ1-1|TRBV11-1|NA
TGTGCCAGCAGCCACCCCAGGGGTTGTACTGAAGCTTTCTTT
CASSHPRGCTEAFF
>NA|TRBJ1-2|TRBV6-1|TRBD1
TGTGCCAGCAGTCGACAGGGAATGAATGGCTACACCTTC
CASSRQGMNGYTF
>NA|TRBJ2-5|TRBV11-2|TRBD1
TGTGCCAGCAGCCCCGGGACAGGGATCCAAGAGACCCAGTACTTC
CASSPGTGIQETQYF
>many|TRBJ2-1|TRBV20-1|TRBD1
TGCAGTGCGTCAGGGGGCTTCTACAATGAGCAGTTCTTC
CSASGGFYNEQFF
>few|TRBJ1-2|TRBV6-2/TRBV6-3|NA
TGTGCCAGCAGGGACACTCCCGGAGGCTACACCTTC
CASRDTPGGYTF
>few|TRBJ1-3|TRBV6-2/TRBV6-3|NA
TGTGCCAGCAGTCCAGACCCGGGGAGGAACACCATATATTTT
CASSPDPGRNTIYF
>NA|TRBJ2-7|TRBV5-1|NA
TGTGCCAGCAGTCCACGACCCCAGGAAAGAGTCGAGCAGTACTTC
CASSPRPQERVEQYF
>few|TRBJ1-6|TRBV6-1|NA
TGTGCCAGCAGTACCCGGTCTAGCTCCTATAATTCACCCCTCCACTTT
CASSTRSSSYNSPLHF
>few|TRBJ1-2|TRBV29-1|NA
TGCAGCGTTGAAGGCGCTGACAGGCCGCCCTATGGCTACACCTTC
CSVEGADRPPYGYTF
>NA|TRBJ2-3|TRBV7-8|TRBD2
TGTGCCAGCAGCCAAATAGCGGGACCCTGGAGCACGGATACGCAGTATTTT
CASSQIAGPWSTDTQYF
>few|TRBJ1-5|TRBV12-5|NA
TGTGCTTCGACCGCCGGGACATCTGTTGGTCAGCCCCAGCATTTT
CASTAGTSVGQPQHF
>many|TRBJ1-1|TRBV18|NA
TGTGCCAGCTCACCGGACCGGACCACTGAAGCTTTCTTT
CASSPDRTTEAFF
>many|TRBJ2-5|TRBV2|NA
TGTGCCAGCAGCGTAACTAGTCCTCGGGAGACCCAGTACTTC
CASSVTSPRETQYF
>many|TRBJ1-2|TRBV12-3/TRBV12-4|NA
TGTGCCAGCAGTTTTGGGGGCGGCTACACCTTC
CASSFGGGYTF
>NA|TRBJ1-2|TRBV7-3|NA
TGTGCCAGCAGCTTCAAGACACTTAACTATGGCTACACCTTC
CASSFKTLNYGYTF
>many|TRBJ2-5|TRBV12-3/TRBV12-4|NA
TGTGCCAGCAGTTTACGGCAGGGGCCGGACACCCAGTACTTC
CASSLRQGPDTQYF
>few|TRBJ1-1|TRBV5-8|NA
TGTGCCAGCAGCTTGGGTGGGGCGTCTTATTACGGGGGTGAAGCTTTCTTT
CASSLGGASYYGGEAFF
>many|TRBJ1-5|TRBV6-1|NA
TGTGCCAGCAGTTCTGACCGGCTGAGGCCCCAGCATTTT
CASSSDRLRPQHF
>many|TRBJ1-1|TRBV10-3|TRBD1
TGTGCCATCAGTGAAGGGACAGGGGGAAACACTGAAGCTTTCTTT
CAISEGTGGNTEAFF
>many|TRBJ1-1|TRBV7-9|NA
TGTGCCAGCAGCTTATCGGGGTTCATGAACACTGAAGCTTTCTTT
CASSLSGFMNTEAFF
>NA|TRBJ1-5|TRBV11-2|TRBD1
TGTGCCAGCAGCTTATCACAGGGGGCCAATCAGCCCCAGCATTTT
CASSLSQGANQPQHF
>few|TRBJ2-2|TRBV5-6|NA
TGTGCCAGCAGCTTATCTGGGAAGCTGTTTTTT
CASSLSGKLFF
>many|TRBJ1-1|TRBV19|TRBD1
TGTGCCAGTAGTCAGGGGGTAGAGACTGAAGCTTTCTTT
CASSQGVETEAFF
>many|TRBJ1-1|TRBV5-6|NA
TGTGCCAGCAGCTTCAAAAGCTGGGCTCTTAATGAAGCTTTCTTT
CASSFKSWALNEAFF
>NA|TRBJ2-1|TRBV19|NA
TGTGCCAGTAGTATGGAACGGGCCAATGAGCAGTTCTTC
CASSMERANEQFF
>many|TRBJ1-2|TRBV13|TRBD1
TGTGCCAGCAGCTTAGTCTTGACAGGGCATGGCTACACCTTC
CASSLVLTGHGYTF
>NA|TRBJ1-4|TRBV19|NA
TGTGCCAGTAGTATGACGAGGGAAAAACTGTTTTTT
CASSMTREKLFF
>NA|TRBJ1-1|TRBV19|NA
TGTGCCAGTAGTCGGAGAGATGAAGCTTTCTTT
CASSRRDEAFF
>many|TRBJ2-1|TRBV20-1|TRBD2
TGCAGTCCTATACTAGCGGGAGGGCCGGACCATGAGCAGTTCTTC
CSPILAGGPDHEQFF
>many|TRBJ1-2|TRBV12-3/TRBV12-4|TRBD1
TGTGCCAGCAGTACCGCGGACAGGGGGGTCGATGGCTACACCTTC
CASSTADRGVDGYTF